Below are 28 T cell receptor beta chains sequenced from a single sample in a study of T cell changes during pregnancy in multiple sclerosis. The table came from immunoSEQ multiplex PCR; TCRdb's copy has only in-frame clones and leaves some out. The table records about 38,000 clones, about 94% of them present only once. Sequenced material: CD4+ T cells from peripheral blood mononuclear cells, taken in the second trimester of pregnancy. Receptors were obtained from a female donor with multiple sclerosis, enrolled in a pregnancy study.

This CDR3 reads CASSLVAGGLNEQFF. Written as DNA, the CDR3 is TGCGCCAGCAGCTTGGTTGCGGGAGGATTGAATGAGCAGTTCTTC. The V gene is TRBV5-1, the J gene TRBJ2-1; 8 positions match TRBD2. With V trimmed by 0 bases and J by 7 bases, 6 bases remained unmatched. The CDR3 spans 15 residues. CDR1 is SGHRS and CDR2 is YFSETQ in the germline V gene.

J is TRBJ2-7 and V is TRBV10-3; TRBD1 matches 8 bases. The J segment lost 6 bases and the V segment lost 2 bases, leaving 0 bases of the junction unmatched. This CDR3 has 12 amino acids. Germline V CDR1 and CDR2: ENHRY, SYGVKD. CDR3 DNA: TGTGCCATCAGTGAGACAGGGGGCGAGCAGTACTTC. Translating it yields CAISETGGEQYF.

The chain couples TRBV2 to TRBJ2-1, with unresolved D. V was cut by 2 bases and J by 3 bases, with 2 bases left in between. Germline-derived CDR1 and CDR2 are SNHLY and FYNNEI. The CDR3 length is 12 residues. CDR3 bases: TGTGCCAGCAGTGAACGCTACAATGAGCAGTTCTTC. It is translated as CASSERYNEQFF.

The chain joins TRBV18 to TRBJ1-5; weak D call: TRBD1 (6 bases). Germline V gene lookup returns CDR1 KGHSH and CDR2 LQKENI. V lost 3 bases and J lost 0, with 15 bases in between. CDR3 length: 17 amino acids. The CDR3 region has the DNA TGTGCCAGCTCACCTGCCGCCAGGGGTCATAGCAATCAGCCCCAGCATTTT. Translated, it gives CASSPAARGHSNQPQHF. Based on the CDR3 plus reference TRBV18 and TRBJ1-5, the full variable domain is NAGVMQNPRHLVRRRGQEARLRCSPMKGHSHVYWYRQLPEEGLKFMVYLQKENIIDESGMPKERFSAEFPKEGPSILRIQQVVRGDSAAYFCASSPAARGHSNQPQHFGDGTRLSIL.

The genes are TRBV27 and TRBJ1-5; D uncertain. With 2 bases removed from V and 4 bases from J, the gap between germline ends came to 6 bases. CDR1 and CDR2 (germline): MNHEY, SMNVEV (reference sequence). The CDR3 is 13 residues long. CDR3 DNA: TGTGCCAGCAGTTTACAGTGGAATCAGCCCCAGCATTTT. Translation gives CASSLQWNQPQHF.

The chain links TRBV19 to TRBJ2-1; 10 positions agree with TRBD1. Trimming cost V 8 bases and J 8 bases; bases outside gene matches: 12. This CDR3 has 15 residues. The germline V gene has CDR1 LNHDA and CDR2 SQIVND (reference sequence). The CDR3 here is CASDNRDRGVYEQFF. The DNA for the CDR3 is TGTGCCAGTGACAACCGGGACAGGGGTGTCTATGAGCAGTTCTTC.

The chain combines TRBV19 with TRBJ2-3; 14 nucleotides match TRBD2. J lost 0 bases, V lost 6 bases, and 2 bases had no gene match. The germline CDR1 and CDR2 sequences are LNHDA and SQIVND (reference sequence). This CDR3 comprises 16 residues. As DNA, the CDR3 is TGTGCCAGTAGACGACTAGCGGGGGGGAGCACAGATACGCAGTATTTT. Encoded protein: CASRRLAGGSTDTQYF.

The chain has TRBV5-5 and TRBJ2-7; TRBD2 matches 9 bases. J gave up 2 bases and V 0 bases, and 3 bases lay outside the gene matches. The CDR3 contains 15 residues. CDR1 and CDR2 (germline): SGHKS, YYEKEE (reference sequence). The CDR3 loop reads CASSLGLAETYEQYF. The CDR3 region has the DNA TGTGCCAGCAGCTTGGGACTAGCGGAGACCTACGAGCAGTACTTC.

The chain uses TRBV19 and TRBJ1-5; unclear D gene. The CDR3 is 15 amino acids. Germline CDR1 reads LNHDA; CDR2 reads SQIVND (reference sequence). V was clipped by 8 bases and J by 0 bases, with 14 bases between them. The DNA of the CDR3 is TGTGCCAGTTGGGCGCGAGGGTATAGCAATCAGCCCCAGCATTTT. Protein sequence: CASWARGYSNQPQHF. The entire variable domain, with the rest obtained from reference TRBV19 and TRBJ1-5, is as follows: DGGITQSPKYLFRKEGQNVTLSCEQNLNHDAMYWYRQDPGQGLRLIYYSQIVNDFQKGDIAEGYSVSREKKESFPLTVTSAQKNPTAFYLCASWARGYSNQPQHFGDGTRLSIL.

The CDR3 nucleotides are TGTGCCAGCACCAATAGGAGGAACACTGAAGCTTTCTTT. It translates to CASTNRRNTEAFF. The chain employs TRBV11-2 and TRBJ1-1; D remains unclear. The V and J ends lost 7 bases and 1 base respectively, with 10 bases between them. CDR3 size: 13 residues. Looked up from germline, CDR1 is SGHAT and CDR2 is FQNNGV.

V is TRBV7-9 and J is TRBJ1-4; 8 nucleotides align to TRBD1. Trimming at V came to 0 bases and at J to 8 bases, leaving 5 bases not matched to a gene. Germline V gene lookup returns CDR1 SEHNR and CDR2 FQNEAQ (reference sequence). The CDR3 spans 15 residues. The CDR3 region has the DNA TGTGCCAGCAGCTTAGCCGGACAGGGAGGAGAAAAACTGTTTTTT. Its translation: CASSLAGQGGEKLFF. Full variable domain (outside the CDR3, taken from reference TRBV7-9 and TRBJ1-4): DTGVSQNPRHKITKRGQNVTFRCDPISEHNRLYWYRQTLGQGPEFLTYFQNEAQLEKSRLLSDRFSAERPKGSFSTLEIQRTEQGDSAMYLCASSLAGQGGEKLFFGSGTQLSVL.

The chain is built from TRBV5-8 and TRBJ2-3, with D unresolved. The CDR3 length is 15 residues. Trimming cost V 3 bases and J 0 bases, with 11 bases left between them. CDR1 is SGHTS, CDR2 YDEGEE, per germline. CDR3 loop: CASSYPGISTDTQYF. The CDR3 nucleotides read TGTGCCAGCAGCTATCCAGGAATTAGCACAGATACGCAGTATTTT.

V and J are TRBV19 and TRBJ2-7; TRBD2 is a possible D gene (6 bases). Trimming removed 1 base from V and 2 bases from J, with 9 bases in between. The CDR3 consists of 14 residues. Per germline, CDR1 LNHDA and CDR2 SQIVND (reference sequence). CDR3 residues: CASSIGRETYEQYF. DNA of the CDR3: TGTGCCAGTAGTATAGGACGGGAGACCTACGAGCAGTACTTC.

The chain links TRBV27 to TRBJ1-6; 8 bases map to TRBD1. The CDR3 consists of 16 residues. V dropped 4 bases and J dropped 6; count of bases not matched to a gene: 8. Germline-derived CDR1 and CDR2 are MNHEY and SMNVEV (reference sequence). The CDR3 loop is CASSSQGALPNSPLHF. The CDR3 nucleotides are TGTGCCAGCAGTTCCCAGGGGGCTCTACCTAATTCACCCCTCCACTTT.

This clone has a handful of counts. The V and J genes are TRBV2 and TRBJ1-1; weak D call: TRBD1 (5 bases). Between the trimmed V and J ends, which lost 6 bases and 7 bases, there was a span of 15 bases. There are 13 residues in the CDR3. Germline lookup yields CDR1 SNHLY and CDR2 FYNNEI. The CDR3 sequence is CASRKDSQGEAFF. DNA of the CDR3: TGTGCCAGCAGAAAAGACAGCCAAGGTGAAGCTTTCTTT.

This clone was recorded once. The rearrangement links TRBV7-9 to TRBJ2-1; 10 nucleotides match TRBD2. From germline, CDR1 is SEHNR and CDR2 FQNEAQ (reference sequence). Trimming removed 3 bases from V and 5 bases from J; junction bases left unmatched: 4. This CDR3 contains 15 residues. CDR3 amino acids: CASSFGLAAHNEQFF. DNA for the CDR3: TGTGCCAGCAGCTTTGGACTAGCGGCCCACAATGAGCAGTTCTTC.

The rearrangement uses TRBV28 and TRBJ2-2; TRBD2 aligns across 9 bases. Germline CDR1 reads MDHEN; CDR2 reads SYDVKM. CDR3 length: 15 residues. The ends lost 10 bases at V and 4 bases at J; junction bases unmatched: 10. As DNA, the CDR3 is TGTGCCACCTTCGAAGCGGGAGGAGTCACCGGGGAGCTGTTTTTT. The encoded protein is CATFEAGGVTGELFF.

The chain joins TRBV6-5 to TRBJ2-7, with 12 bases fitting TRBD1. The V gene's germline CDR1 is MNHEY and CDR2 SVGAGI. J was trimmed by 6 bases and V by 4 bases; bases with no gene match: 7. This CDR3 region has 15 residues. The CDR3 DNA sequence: TGTGCCAGCAGTTTCGGGGGGACAGGGGGCTTCGAGCAGTACTTC. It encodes CASSFGGTGGFEQYF.

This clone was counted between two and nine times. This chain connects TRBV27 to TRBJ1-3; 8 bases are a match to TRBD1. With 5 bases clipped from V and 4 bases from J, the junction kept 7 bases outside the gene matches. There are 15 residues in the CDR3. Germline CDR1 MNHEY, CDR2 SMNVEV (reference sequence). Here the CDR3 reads CASSPYGTGGNTIYF. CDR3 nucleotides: TGTGCCAGCAGTCCATACGGGACAGGAGGAAACACCATATATTTT.

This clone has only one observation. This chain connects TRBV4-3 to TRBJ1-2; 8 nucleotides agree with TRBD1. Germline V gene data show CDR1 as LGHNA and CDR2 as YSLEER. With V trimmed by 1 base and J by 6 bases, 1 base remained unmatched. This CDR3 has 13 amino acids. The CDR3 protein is CASSQAGGDGYTF. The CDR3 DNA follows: TGCGCCAGCAGCCAAGCAGGGGGCGATGGCTACACCTTC.

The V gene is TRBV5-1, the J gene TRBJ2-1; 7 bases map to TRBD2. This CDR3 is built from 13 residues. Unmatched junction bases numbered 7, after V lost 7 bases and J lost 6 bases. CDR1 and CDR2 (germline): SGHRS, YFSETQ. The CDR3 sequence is CASRLGGGNEQFF. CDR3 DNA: TGCGCCAGCCGATTGGGCGGGGGCAATGAGCAGTTCTTC.

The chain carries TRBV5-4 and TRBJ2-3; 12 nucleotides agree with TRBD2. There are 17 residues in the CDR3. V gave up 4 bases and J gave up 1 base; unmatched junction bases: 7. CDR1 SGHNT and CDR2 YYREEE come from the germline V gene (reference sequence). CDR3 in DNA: TGTGCCAGCAGCCGCCCTAGCGGGGGGGCCGGCACAGATACGCAGTATTTT. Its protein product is CASSRPSGGAGTDTQYF.

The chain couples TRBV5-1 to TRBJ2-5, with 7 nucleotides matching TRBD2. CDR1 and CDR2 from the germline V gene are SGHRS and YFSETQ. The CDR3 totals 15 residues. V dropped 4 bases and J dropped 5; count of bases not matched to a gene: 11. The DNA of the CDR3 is TGCGCCAGCAGCATCCAACTAGCCGGGAGGGAGACCCAGTACTTC. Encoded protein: CASSIQLAGRETQYF.

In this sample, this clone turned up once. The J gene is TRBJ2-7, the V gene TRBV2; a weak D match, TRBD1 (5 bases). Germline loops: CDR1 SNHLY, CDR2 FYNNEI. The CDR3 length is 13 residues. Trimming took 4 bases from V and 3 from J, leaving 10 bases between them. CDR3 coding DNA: TGTGCCAGCAGTGGCCTCAGGGTCTACGAGCAGTACTTC. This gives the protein CASSGLRVYEQYF.

CDR3 in DNA: TGTGCCAGCAGTCTGACTAGCGGGGGCCCCTACGAGCAGTACTTC. Translating it yields CASSLTSGGPYEQYF. The V gene is TRBV6-5, the J gene TRBJ2-7, with 12 bases matching TRBD2. The trim removed 5 bases at V and 2 bases at J, leaving 4 bases unmatched. Germline V CDR1 and CDR2: MNHEY, SVGAGI. The CDR3 is 15 amino acids.

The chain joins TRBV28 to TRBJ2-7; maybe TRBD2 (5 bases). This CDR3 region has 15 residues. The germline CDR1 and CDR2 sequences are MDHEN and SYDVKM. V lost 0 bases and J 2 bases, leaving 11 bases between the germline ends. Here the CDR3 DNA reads TGTGCCAGCAGTTTATGGGCGGGTAACGCCTACGAGCAGTACTTC. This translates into CASSLWAGNAYEQYF.

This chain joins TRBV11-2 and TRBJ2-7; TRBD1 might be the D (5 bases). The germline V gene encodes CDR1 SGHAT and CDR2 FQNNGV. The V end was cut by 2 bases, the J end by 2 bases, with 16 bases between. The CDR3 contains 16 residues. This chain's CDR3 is CASSLRPGQAAYEQYF. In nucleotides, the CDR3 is TGTGCCAGCAGCTTAAGGCCAGGGCAGGCGGCCTACGAGCAGTACTTC.

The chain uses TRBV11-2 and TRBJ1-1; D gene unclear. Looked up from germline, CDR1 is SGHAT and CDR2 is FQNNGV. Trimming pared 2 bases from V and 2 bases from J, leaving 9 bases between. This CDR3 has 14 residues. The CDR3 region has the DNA TGTGCCAGCAGCTTATATGAGAGAAACACTGAAGCTTTCTTT. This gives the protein CASSLYERNTEAFF.